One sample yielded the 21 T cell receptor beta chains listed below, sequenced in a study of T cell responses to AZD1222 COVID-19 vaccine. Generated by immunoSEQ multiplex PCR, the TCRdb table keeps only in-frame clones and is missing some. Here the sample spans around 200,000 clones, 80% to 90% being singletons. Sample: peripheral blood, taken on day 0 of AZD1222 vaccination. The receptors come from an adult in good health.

The CDR3: CASIKGHRGSNQPQHF. In DNA, the CDR3 is TGTGCCAGCATAAAGGGTCACAGGGGGAGCAATCAGCCCCAGCATTTT. The chain has TRBV6-4 and TRBJ1-5; 8 bases align to TRBD1. This CDR3 region has 16 residues. The germline gives CDR1 MRHNA, CDR2 SNTAGT. J was trimmed by 1 base and V by 7 bases; bases with no gene match: 9.

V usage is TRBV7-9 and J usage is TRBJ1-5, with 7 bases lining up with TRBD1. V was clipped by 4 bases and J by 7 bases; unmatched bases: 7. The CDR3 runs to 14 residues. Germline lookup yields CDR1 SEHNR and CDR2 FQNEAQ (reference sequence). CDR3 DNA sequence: TGTGCCAGCAGCTACGGACAGGCGGGACAGCCCCAGCATTTT. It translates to CASSYGQAGQPQHF.

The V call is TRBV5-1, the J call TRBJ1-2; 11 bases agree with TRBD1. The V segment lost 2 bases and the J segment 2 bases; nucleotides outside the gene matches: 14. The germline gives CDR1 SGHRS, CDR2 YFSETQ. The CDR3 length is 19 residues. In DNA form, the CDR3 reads TGCGCCAGCAGCTTAGGACAGGGGGCAAACATAGAGTTGAACTATGGCTACACCTTC. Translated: CASSLGQGANIELNYGYTF. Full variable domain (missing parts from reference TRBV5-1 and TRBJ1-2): KAGVTQTPRYLIKTRGQQVTLSCSPISGHRSVSWYQQTPGQGLQFLFEYFSETQRNKGNFPGRFSGRQFSNSRSEMNVSTLELGDSALYLCASSLGQGANIELNYGYTFGSGTRLTVV.

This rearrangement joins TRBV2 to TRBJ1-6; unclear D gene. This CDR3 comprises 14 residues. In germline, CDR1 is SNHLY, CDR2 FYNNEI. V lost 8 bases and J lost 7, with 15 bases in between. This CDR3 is CASVSPRRNSPLHF. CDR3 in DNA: TGTGCCAGCGTCTCGCCCCGGCGCAATTCACCCCTCCACTTT.

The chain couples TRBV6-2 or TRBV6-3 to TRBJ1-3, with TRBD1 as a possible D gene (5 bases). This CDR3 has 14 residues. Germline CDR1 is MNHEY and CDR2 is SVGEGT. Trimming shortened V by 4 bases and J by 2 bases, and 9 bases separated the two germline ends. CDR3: CASSWRTTGNTIYF. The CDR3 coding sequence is TGTGCCAGCAGTTGGCGGACAACTGGAAACACCATATATTTT.

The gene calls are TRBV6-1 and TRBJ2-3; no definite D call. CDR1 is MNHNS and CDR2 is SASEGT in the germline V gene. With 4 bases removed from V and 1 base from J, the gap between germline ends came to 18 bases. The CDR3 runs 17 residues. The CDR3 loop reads CASSGRYSIEGTDTQYF. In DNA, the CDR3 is TGTGCCAGCAGTGGACGATACAGTATAGAGGGCACAGATACGCAGTATTTT.

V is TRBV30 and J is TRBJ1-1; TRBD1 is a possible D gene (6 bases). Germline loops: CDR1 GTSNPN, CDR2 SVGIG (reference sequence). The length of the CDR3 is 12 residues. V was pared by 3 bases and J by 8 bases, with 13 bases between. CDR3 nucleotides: TGTGCCTGGAGCGTGGGGACACGAGAAGCTTTCTTT. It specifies CAWSVGTREAFF.

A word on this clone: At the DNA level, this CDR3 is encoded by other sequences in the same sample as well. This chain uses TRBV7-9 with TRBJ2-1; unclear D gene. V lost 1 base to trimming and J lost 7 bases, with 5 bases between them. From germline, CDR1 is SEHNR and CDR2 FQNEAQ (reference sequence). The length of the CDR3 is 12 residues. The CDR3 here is CASSLGANEQFF. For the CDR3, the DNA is TGTGCCAGCAGCTTAGGGGCTAATGAGCAGTTCTTC. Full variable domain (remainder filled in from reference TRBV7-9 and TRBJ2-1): DTGVSQNPRHKITKRGQNVTFRCDPISEHNRLYWYRQTLGQGPEFLTYFQNEAQLEKSRLLSDRFSAERPKGSFSTLEIQRTEQGDSAMYLCASSLGANEQFFGPGTRLTVL.

CDR3 sequence reads: CASSERGTGCGSPLHF. DNA for the CDR3: TGTGCCAGCAGTGAGCGGGGGACAGGGTGCGGTTCACCCCTCCACTTT. The chain recombines TRBV2 with TRBJ1-6; 9 bases align to TRBD1. This CDR3 is 16 amino acids long. J was trimmed by 9 bases and V by 3 bases; bases with no gene match: 9. CDR1 is SNHLY, CDR2 FYNNEI, per germline.

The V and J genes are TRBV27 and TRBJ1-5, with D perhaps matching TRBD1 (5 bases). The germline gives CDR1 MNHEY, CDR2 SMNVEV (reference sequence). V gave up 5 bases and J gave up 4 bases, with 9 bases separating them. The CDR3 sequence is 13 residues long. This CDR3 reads CASSRQFNQPQHF. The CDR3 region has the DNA TGTGCCAGCAGTCGACAGTTTAATCAGCCCCAGCATTTT.

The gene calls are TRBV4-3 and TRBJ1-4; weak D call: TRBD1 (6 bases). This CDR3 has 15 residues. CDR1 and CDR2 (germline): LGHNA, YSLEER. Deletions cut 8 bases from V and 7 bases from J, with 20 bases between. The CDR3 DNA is TGCGCCAGCGCGGAAGGGCACAGGGTGGGTGAAAAACTGTTTTTT. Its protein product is CASAEGHRVGEKLFF.

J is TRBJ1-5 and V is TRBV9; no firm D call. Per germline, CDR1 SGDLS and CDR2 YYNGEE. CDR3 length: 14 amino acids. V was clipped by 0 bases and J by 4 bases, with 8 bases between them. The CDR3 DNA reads TGTGCCAGCAGCGTAGCTCATTCTAATCAGCCCCAGCATTTT. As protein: CASSVAHSNQPQHF. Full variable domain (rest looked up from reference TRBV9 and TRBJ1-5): DSGVTQTPKHLITATGQRVTLRCSPRSGDLSVYWYQQSLDQGLQFLIQYYNGEERAKGNILERFSAQQFPDLHSELNLSSLELGDSALYFCASSVAHSNQPQHFGDGTRLSIL.

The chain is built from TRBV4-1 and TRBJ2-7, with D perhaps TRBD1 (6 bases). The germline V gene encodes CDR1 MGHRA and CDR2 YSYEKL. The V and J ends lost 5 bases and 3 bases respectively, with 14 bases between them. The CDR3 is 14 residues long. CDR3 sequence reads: CASSYHRDNYEQYF. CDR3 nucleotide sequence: TGCGCCAGCAGCTATCACAGGGACAACTACGAGCAGTACTTC.

CDR3 residues: CASSERQVNTEAFF. As DNA, the CDR3 is TGTGCCAGCAGTGAAAGACAGGTGAACACTGAAGCTTTCTTT. The J gene is TRBJ1-1, the V gene TRBV6-1, with D possibly TRBD1 on 6 matching bases. Germline CDR1 reads MNHNS; CDR2 reads SASEGT. The V gene lost 2 bases and the J gene lost 0 bases, with 7 bases spanning the gap. The CDR3 is 14 amino acids.

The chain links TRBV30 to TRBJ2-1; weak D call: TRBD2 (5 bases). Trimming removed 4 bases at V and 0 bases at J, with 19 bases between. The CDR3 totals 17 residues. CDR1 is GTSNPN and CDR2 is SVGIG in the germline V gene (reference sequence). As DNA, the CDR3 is TGTGCCTGGACCCCACTAGTTGGTCTGAGCTCCTACAATGAGCAGTTCTTC. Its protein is CAWTPLVGLSSYNEQFF.

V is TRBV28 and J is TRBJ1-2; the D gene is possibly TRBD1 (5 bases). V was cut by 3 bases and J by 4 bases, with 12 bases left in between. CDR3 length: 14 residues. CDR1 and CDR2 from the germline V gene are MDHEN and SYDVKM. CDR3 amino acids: CASSLGTGAYGYTF. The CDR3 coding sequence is TGTGCCAGCAGTTTGGGCACAGGCGCCTATGGCTACACCTTC.

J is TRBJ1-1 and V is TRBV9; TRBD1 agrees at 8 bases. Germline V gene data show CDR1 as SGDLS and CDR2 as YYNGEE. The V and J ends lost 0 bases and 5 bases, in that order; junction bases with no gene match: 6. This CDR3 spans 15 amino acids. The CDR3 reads CASSVAQGAFTEAFF. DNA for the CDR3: TGTGCCAGCAGCGTAGCTCAGGGGGCGTTTACTGAAGCTTTCTTT.

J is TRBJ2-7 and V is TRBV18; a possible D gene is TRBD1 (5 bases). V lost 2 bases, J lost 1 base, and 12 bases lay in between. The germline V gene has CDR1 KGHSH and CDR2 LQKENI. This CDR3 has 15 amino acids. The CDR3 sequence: CASSPGQGISYEQYF. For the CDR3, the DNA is TGTGCCAGCTCACCAGGCCAGGGCATATCCTACGAGCAGTACTTC.

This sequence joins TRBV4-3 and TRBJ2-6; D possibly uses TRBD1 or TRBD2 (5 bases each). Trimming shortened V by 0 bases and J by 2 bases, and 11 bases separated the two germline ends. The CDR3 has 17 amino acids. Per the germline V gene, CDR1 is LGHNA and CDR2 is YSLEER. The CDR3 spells CASSQEKGRPGANVLTF. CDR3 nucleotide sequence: TGCGCCAGCAGCCAAGAAAAGGGGAGACCTGGGGCCAACGTCCTGACTTTC.

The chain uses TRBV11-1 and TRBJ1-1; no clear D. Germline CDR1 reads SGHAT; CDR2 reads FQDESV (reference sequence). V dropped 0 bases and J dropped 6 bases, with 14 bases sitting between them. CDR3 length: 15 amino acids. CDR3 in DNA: TGTGCCAGCAGCTTAGCGGGGAATGAATGGGCTGAAGCTTTCTTT. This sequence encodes CASSLAGNEWAEAFF. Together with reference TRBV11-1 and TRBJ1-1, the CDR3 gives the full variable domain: EAEVAQSPRYKITEKSQAVAFWCDPISGHATLYWYRQILGQGPELLVQFQDESVVDDSQLPKDRFSAERLKGVDSTLKIQPAELGDSAMYLCASSLAGNEWAEAFFGQGTRLTVV.

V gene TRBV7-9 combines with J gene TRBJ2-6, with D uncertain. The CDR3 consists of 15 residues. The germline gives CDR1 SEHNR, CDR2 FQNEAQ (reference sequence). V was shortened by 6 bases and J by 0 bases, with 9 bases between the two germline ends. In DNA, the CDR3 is TGTGCCAGCAGTAGCATAATCTCTGGGGCCAACGTCCTGACTTTC. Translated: CASSSIISGANVLTF.